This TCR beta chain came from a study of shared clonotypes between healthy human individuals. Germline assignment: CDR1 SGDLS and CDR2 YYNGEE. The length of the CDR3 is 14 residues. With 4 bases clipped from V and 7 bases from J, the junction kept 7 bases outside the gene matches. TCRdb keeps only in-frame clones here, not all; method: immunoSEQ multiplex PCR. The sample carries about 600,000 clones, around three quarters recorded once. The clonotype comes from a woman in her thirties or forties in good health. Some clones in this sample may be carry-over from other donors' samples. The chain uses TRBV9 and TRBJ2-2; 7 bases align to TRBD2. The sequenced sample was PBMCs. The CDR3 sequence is CASSLGLVVGELFF. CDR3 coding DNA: TGTGCCAGCAGCTTAGGACTAGTGGTCGGGGAGCTGTTTTTT. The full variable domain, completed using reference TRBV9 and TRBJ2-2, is DSGVTQTPKHLITATGQRVTLRCSPRSGDLSVYWYQQSLDQGLQFLIQYYNGEERAKGNILERFSAQQFPDLHSELNLSSLELGDSALYFCASSLGLVVGELFFGEGSRLTVL.